Shown below are 5 T cell receptor delta chains from a single sample sequenced in a study of gamma-delta T cells after stem cell transplantation. TCRdb processed the RT-PCR reads again with the CATT caller. The sample shows roughly 1,400 delta-chain clones, almost 25% of them seen only once. The specimen sequenced was gamma-delta T cells. Receptors originate from a human donor. It is not recorded whose cells these are; they may come from a transplant donor.

This clone has only one observation. TCRdb assigns this DNA the protein of a much larger clone, which departs from its translation at residue 3; this likely reflects a read error, and the protein shown comes from translating the DNA. V gene TRDV2 combines with J gene TRDJ1; 8 nucleotides align to TRDD3. The CDR3 is 16 amino acids. Germline V gene sequence: CDR1 GEAIGNYY, CDR2 EKD. The CDR3 reads CARDSVGIPDTDKLIF. The CDR3, as DNA: TGTGCCCGTGACTCTGTGGGGATACCGGACACCGATAAACTCATCTTT.

By sample fraction, this clone is medium-sized (0.01 to 0.1%). Written as DNA, the CDR3 is TGTGCTCTTGGGGAACTATGGGACTGGGGGATACCGGAGGGGACCGATAAACTCATCTTT. Translation gives CALGELWDWGIPEGTDKLIF. The V call is TRDV1, the J call TRDJ1, with TRDD3 identical over 12 bases. The germline V gene has CDR1 TSWWSYY and CDR2 QGS. The CDR3 consists of 20 residues. The V gene end was trimmed by 0 bases and the J gene end by 2 bases; junction bases not matched to a gene: 13.

The CDR3 reads CALGEKEGYASRRTDKLIF. In DNA form, the CDR3 reads TGTGCTCTTGGGGAAAAGGAGGGATACGCGAGTCGGAGAACCGATAAACTCATCTTT. This chain links TRDV1 with TRDJ1, with 8 bases identical to TRDD3. The CDR3 extends over 19 amino acids. V shed 2 bases, J shed 2 bases, and the junction held 16 bases outside the gene matches. Germline CDR1 TSWWSYY, CDR2 QGS.

Points on this clone: A much larger clone sits a single nucleotide away, making a read error possible. V usage is TRDV2 and J usage is TRDJ1; D is unclear. Germline V CDR1 and CDR2: GEAIGNYY, EKD. This CDR3 spans 16 amino acids. CDR3 region: CACDTVSHTPNDELIF. Written as DNA, the CDR3 is TGTGCCTGTGACACCGTATCACACACACCAAACGATGAACTCATCTTT.

This chain uses TRDV2 with TRDJ1, with 11 bases identical to TRDD3. The CDR3 runs 19 residues. Germline CDR1 is GEAIGNYY and CDR2 is EKD. J lost 1 base, V lost 0 bases, and 12 bases had no gene match. The DNA for the CDR3 is TGTGCCTGTGACACCGTGGTACTGGGGGATAAACGGGGCACCGATAAACTCATCTTT. The encoded protein is CACDTVVLGDKRGTDKLIF.